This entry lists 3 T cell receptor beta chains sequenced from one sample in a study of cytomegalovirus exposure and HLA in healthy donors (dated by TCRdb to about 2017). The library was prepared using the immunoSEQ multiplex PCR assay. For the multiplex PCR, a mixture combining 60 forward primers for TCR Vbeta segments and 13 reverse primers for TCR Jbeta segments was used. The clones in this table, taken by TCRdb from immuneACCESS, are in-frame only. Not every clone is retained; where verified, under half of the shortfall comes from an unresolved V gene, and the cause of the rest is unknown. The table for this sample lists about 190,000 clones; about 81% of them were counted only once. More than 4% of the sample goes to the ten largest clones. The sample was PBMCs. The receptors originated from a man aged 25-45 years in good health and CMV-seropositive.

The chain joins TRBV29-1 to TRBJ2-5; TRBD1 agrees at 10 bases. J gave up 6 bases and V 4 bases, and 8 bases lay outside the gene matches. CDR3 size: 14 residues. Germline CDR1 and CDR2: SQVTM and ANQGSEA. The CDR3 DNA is TGCAGCGTTGGGGACAGGGGAATCGTTCAGACCCAGTACTTC. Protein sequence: CSVGDRGIVQTQYF.

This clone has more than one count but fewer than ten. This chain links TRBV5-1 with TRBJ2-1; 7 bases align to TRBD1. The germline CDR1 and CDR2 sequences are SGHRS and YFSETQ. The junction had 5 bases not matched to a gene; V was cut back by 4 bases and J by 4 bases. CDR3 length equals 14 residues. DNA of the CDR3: TGCGCCAGCAGCCAGGGACAGTTGTACAATGAGCAGTTCTTC. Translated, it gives CASSQGQLYNEQFF. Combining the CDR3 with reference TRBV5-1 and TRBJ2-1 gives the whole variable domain KAGVTQTPRYLIKTRGQQVTLSCSPISGHRSVSWYQQTPGQGLQFLFEYFSETQRNKGNFPGRFSGRQFSNSRSEMNVSTLELGDSALYLCASSQGQLYNEQFFGPGTRLTVL.

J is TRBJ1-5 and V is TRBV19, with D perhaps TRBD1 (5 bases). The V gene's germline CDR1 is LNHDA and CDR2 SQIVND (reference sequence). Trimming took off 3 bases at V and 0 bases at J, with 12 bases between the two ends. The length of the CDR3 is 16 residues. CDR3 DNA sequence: TGTGCCAGTAGTATCCCGGGGGGGAATAGCAATCAGCCCCAGCATTTT. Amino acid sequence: CASSIPGGNSNQPQHF.